The 3 T cell receptor beta chains below all came from one sample that was sequenced in a study of cytomegalovirus exposure and HLA in healthy donors. A multiplex PCR was run with 60 Vbeta primers and 13 Jbeta primers. Profiled with immunoSEQ multiplex PCR; TCRdb holds only in-frame clones, not every one. The table has over 150,000 clones, about 68% seen once. The sample comprised PBMCs. Receptor source: a man aged 18 to 29 in good health and CMV-seronegative.

This clone was counted between two and nine times. This chain uses TRBV2 with TRBJ1-5; D gene unclear. Trimming took off 4 bases at V and 1 base at J, with 5 bases between the two ends. CDR1 is SNHLY and CDR2 is FYNNEI in the germline V gene. This CDR3 is 13 amino acids long. CDR3 protein: CASSGMSNQPQHF. The CDR3 DNA reads as TGTGCCAGCAGTGGTATGAGCAATCAGCCCCAGCATTTT.

A single count supports this clone. The chain employs TRBV27 and TRBJ1-2; TRBD1 matches 11 bases. J lost 4 bases, V lost 3 bases, and 13 bases had no gene match. CDR3 length: 18 residues. Per germline, CDR1 MNHEY and CDR2 SMNVEV (reference sequence). CDR3 amino acids: CASSFRAGQGAPIYGYTF. The CDR3 DNA follows: TGTGCCAGCAGTTTCCGCGCCGGACAGGGGGCCCCAATCTATGGCTACACCTTC.

Here the CDR3 reads CARIRSGTGGRYQPQHF. The CDR3 DNA reads as TGTGCCAGGATTCGATCGGGGACAGGGGGGAGGTATCAGCCCCAGCATTTT. This chain connects TRBV2 to TRBJ1-5; the match to TRBD1 covers 11 bases. The junction had 15 bases not matched to a gene; V was cut back by 9 bases and J by 5 bases. The germline CDR1 and CDR2 sequences are SNHLY and FYNNEI. CDR3 length: 17 residues.